Below, 24 T cell receptor beta chains from the same sample are listed, as sequenced in a study of T-cell reconstitution after alpha-beta-depleted transplantation in children. Unique molecular identifiers were used in preparing the TCRbeta library. TCRdb ran MiXCR on the PCR reads and lists one entry per CDR3 protein. The sample has hundreds of thousands of distinct CDR3 sequences, about 21% seen once. Source: PBMCs, mostly from graft donor cells, taken 360 days after TCRalphabeta/CD19-depleted stem cell transplant. The receptors shown here come from a boy younger than two who had a stem cell transplant for acute myeloid leukemia, so the T cells may come from the graft donor.

Regarding this clonotype: The conserved phenylalanine or tryptophan normally closing the CDR3 is absent here, so this likely arose from a read error. The chain combines TRBV29-1 with TRBJ1-1; D unclear. The V gene's germline CDR1 is SQVTM and CDR2 ANQGSEA. V lost 4 bases and J lost 8, with 14 bases in between. CDR3 length: 12 amino acids. The CDR3 nucleotides are TGCAGCGTTGGCCCCACGGCAGGCGAAGCTTTCTAT. It codes for CSVGPTAGEAFY.

This clonotype was seen repeatedly, ten times or more. The V gene is TRBV5-1, the J gene TRBJ2-3, with D unresolved. This CDR3 has 16 residues. V lost 2 bases to trimming and J lost 3 bases, with 16 bases between them. Germline values: CDR1 SGHRS, CDR2 YFSETQ. DNA of the CDR3: TGCGCCAGCAGCTTCCCTAATGATACGACGACAGATACGCAGTATTTT. It encodes CASSFPNDTTTDTQYF.

The chain is built from TRBV3-1 and TRBJ1-1; D is uncertain. V was cut by 2 bases and J by 1 base, with 8 bases left in between. Germline V gene data show CDR1 as LGHDT and CDR2 as YNNKEL (reference sequence). This CDR3 contains 14 residues. CDR3 sequence (DNA): TGTGCCAGCAGCCAACATTCAGCGAACACTGAAGCTTTCTTT. As protein: CASSQHSANTEAFF. Complete variable domain (other parts from reference TRBV3-1 and TRBJ1-1): DTAVSQTPKYLVTQMGNDKSIKCEQNLGHDTMYWYKQDSKKFLKIMFSYNNKELIINETVPNRFSPKSPDKAHLNLHINSLELGDSAVYFCASSQHSANTEAFFGQGTRLTVV.

This clonotype has just a few counts. The chain joins TRBV5-1 to TRBJ2-1; D ambiguous. There are 16 residues in the CDR3. Germline V gene sequence: CDR1 SGHRS, CDR2 YFSETQ. Deletions cut 4 bases from V and 6 bases from J, with 20 bases between. The chain's CDR3 is CASSPSQSLRFNEQFF. CDR3 nucleotides: TGCGCCAGCAGCCCGTCACAGTCATTACGTTTCAATGAGCAGTTCTTC.

The rearrangement uses TRBV10-2 and TRBJ2-7; D might be TRBD1 (5 bases). V lost 5 bases and J lost 0, with 14 bases in between. From germline, CDR1 is WSHSY and CDR2 SAAADI. CDR3 length: 15 residues. CDR3 in amino acids: CASSLGVGSSYEQYV. In DNA, the CDR3 is TGCGCCAGCAGTTTAGGGGTCGGAAGCTCCTACGAGCAGTACGTC.

The chain is built from TRBV12-5 and TRBJ1-1; D not certain. This CDR3 region has 13 residues. Germline V gene data show CDR1 as LGHNT and CDR2 as FRNRAP. V dropped 1 base and J dropped 7 bases, with 10 bases sitting between them. The CDR3 nucleotides are TGTGCTAGTGGTTTGGCCGACTTCGGTGAAGCTTTCTTT. Translating gives CASGLADFGEAFF.

J is TRBJ1-1 and V is TRBV4-2; 7 bases line up with TRBD1. Germline CDR1 reads LGHNA; CDR2 reads YNFKEQ. The CDR3 length is 16 residues. J lost 2 bases, V lost 0 bases, and 6 bases had no gene match. CDR3 sequence: CASSQDGGQRNTEAFF. CDR3 nucleotides: TGTGCCAGCAGCCAAGACGGGGGACAGCGTAACACTGAAGCTTTCTTT.

The chain combines TRBV5-5 with TRBJ2-3; 11 nucleotides line up with TRBD1. The length of the CDR3 is 14 residues. Per germline, CDR1 SGHKS and CDR2 YYEKEE (reference sequence). After removal of 6 bases from V and 4 bases from J, the junction contained 4 bases not matched to a gene. In DNA, the CDR3 is TGTGCCAGCATCCCGGGACAGGGGGCAGATACGCAGTATTTT. It yields the protein CASIPGQGADTQYF. Full variable domain (outside the CDR3, taken from reference TRBV5-5 and TRBJ2-3): DAGVTQSPTHLIKTRGQQVTLRCSPISGHKSVSWYQQVLGQGPQFIFQYYEKEERGRGNFPDRFSARQFPNYSSELNVNALLLGDSALYLCASIPGQGADTQYFGPGTRLTVL.

This chain joins TRBV6-1 and TRBJ1-2; D might be TRBD1 (5 bases). CDR1 MNHNS and CDR2 SASEGT come from the germline V gene. Trimming pared 6 bases from V and 3 bases from J, leaving 14 bases between. The CDR3 has 14 amino acids. CDR3 sequence (DNA): TGTGCCAGCAGCGCCCTGGGGGGTTACTATGGCTACACCTTC. It is translated as CASSALGGYYGYTF.

The sample holds a few counts of this clonotype. V is TRBV12-3 or TRBV12-4 and J is TRBJ1-1; perhaps TRBD1 as D (6 bases). V was shortened by 4 bases and J by 10 bases, with 10 bases between the two germline ends. The CDR3 is 11 amino acids. CDR3 sequence (DNA): TGTGCCAGCAGTTACACAGGGAGAGCTTTCTTT. This encodes CASSYTGRAFF.

The chain uses TRBV20-1 and TRBJ2-1; weak D call: TRBD2 (5 bases). The length of the CDR3 is 13 residues. Germline loops: CDR1 DFQATT, CDR2 SNEGSKA (reference sequence). The V and J ends lost 0 bases and 7 bases respectively, with 10 bases between them. The CDR3 region has the DNA TGCAGTGCTAGAGACGGTAGCGAGAATGAGCAGTTCTTC. Translated, it gives CSARDGSENEQFF.

The chain is built from TRBV3-1 and TRBJ2-1; TRBD2 agrees at 7 bases. There are 13 residues in the CDR3. The trim removed 7 bases at V and 11 bases at J, leaving 11 bases unmatched. Germline loops: CDR1 LGHDT, CDR2 YNNKEL (reference sequence). The CDR3 DNA follows: TGTGCCAGCATCTCCTTTGCGGGGGATAAGCAGTTCTTC. This translates into CASISFAGDKQFF.

This clonotype appeared many times. The chain is built from TRBV18 and TRBJ2-1; 7 bases align to TRBD1. The CDR3 contains 13 residues. Germline assignment: CDR1 KGHSH and CDR2 LQKENI. Unmatched junction bases numbered 6, after V lost 5 bases and J lost 8 bases. The DNA for the CDR3 is TGTGCCAGCTCATCAGACAGGGTCGATGAGCAGTTCTTC. It specifies CASSSDRVDEQFF.

This clonotype appeared once. V and J are TRBV7-2 and TRBJ2-5; TRBD2 aligns across 10 bases. With V trimmed by 1 base and J by 2 bases, 7 bases remained unmatched. The length of the CDR3 is 17 residues. The V gene's germline CDR1 is SGHTA and CDR2 FQGNSA. The CDR3 DNA is TGTGCCAGCAGCTTAGTCGGGCTAGCGGGGGCACAAGAGACCCAGTACTTC. As protein: CASSLVGLAGAQETQYF.

The V call is TRBV4-2, the J call TRBJ1-1, with D possibly TRBD1 on 5 matching bases. Trimming took 1 base from V and 6 from J, leaving 15 bases between them. The CDR3 extends over 15 amino acids. The germline gives CDR1 LGHNA, CDR2 YNFKEQ. The CDR3 protein is CASSQVGSRGAEAFF. CDR3 in DNA: TGTGCCAGCAGCCAAGTTGGCTCCCGAGGGGCTGAAGCTTTCTTT.

There are many counts of this clonotype. The V call is TRBV28, the J call TRBJ2-1, with 10 bases lining up with TRBD2. Germline V lookup: CDR1 MDHEN, CDR2 SYDVKM. J was trimmed by 7 bases and V by 5 bases; bases with no gene match: 8. This CDR3 has 15 residues. The CDR3 reads CASSPQGLAKNEQFF. DNA of the CDR3: TGTGCCAGCAGTCCCCAGGGACTAGCGAAAAATGAGCAGTTCTTC. Together with reference TRBV28 and TRBJ2-1, the CDR3 gives the full variable domain: DVKVTQSSRYLVKRTGEKVFLECVQDMDHENMFWYRQDPGLGLRLIYFSYDVKMKEKGDIPEGYSVSREKKERFSLILESASTNQTSMYLCASSPQGLAKNEQFFGPGTRLTVL.

The chain joins TRBV20-1 to TRBJ2-3, with D maybe TRBD1 (6 bases). The CDR3 is 16 residues long. V lost 4 bases and J 0 bases, leaving 17 bases between the germline ends. CDR1 and CDR2 from the germline V gene are DFQATT and SNEGSKA (reference sequence). The CDR3 here is CSATRPRGASTDTQYF. The CDR3 coding sequence is TGCAGTGCTACAAGACCCAGGGGTGCTAGCACAGATACGCAGTATTTT.

This clonotype was counted only a few times. The V gene is TRBV15, the J gene TRBJ1-1; 8 bases fit TRBD1. After removal of 0 bases from V and 1 base from J, the junction contained 7 bases not matched to a gene. This CDR3 is 17 amino acids long. Germline CDR1 LNHNV, CDR2 YYDKDF (reference sequence). The CDR3, as DNA: TGTGCCACCAGCAGAGATAGGTGGACAGGGCAGAACACTGAAGCTTTCTTT. It codes for CATSRDRWTGQNTEAFF. Filled out from reference TRBV15 and TRBJ1-1, the complete variable domain reads DAMVIQNPRYQVTQFGKPVTLSCSQTLNHNVMYWYQQKSSQAPKLLFHYYDKDFNNEADTPDNFQSRRPNTSFCFLDIRSPGLGDTAMYLCATSRDRWTGQNTEAFFGQGTRLTVV.

V is TRBV7-9 and J is TRBJ2-7, with D unclear. The length of the CDR3 is 14 residues. Germline lookup yields CDR1 SEHNR and CDR2 FQNEAQ (reference sequence). Between the trimmed V and J ends, which lost 2 bases and 3 bases, there was a span of 11 bases. The DNA of the CDR3 is TGTGCCAGCAGCTTAATCTTGACTGGCTACGAGCAGTACGTC. As protein: CASSLILTGYEQYV.

This clonotype occurred a few times. The V gene is TRBV7-8, the J gene TRBJ2-6; 8 nucleotides align to TRBD1. The CDR3 runs 18 residues. Germline V gene lookup returns CDR1 SGHVS and CDR2 FQNEAQ. Trimming cost V 5 bases and J 0 bases; bases outside gene matches: 9. The CDR3, as DNA: TGTGCCAGCAGCCGTCCCAGGGGGCGTGACTCTGGGGCCAACGTCCTGACTTTC. It is translated as CASSRPRGRDSGANVLTF.

The J gene is TRBJ2-7, the V gene TRBV4-3; either TRBD1 or TRBD2 may supply D (5 bases each). CDR3 length: 15 amino acids. Germline V gene data show CDR1 as LGHNA and CDR2 as YSLEER. V lost 0 bases and J lost 3, with 12 bases in between. The CDR3 nucleotides are TGCGCCAGCAGCCAAGATGGTGGGGCGGGCTACGAGCAGTACTTC. Translated: CASSQDGGAGYEQYF.

Only a few counts were recorded for this clonotype. The chain carries TRBV6-2 or TRBV6-3 and TRBJ1-2; unclear D gene. Germline lookup yields CDR1 MNHEY and CDR2 SVGEGT. V lost 4 bases and J lost 6, with 18 bases in between. The CDR3 covers 15 residues. CDR3 residues: CASSFGFGEKDGYTF. Written as DNA, the CDR3 is TGTGCCAGCAGTTTTGGGTTCGGGGAGAAGGATGGCTACACCTTC.

CDR3 protein: CASNRGLYQETQYF. In DNA, the CDR3 is TGTGCCAGCAACCGGGGACTTTACCAAGAGACCCAGTACTTC. V usage is TRBV7-2 and J usage is TRBJ2-5, with D possibly matching TRBD2 (6 bases). The CDR3 consists of 14 residues. Germline V CDR1 and CDR2: SGHTA, FQGNSA. Trimming removed 7 bases at V and 0 bases at J, with 12 bases between.

This clonotype was recorded a few times. The chain combines TRBV9 with TRBJ2-3, with D hard to call. This CDR3 contains 14 residues. Germline CDR1 reads SGDLS; CDR2 reads YYNGEE. Between the trimmed V and J ends, which lost 4 bases and 4 bases, there was a span of 13 bases. The CDR3 region is CASSPRTSPDTQYF. The CDR3 DNA reads TGTGCCAGCAGCCCCCGGACCAGTCCAGATACGCAGTATTTT.